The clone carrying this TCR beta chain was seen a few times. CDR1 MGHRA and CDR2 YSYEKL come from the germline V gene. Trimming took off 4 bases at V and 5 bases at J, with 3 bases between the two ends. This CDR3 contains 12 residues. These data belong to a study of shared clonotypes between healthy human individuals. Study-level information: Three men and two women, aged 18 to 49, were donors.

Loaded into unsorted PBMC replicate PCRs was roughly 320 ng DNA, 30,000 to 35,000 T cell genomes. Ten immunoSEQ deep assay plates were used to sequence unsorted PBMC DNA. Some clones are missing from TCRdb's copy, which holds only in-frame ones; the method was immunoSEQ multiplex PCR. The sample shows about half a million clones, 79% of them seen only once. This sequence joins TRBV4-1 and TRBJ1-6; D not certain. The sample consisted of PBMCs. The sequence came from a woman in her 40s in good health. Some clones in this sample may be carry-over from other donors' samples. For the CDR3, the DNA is TGCGCCAGCAGCCTTAATAATTCACCCCTCCACTTT. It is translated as CASSLNNSPLHF.